These 31 T cell receptor beta chains originate from one sample sequenced in a study of PD-1 blockade in classical Hodgkin lymphoma. Each and every patient relapsed after autologous stem cell transplantation, and patients got differing brentuximab vedotin exposure. Magnetic depletion of unwanted cells isolated CD4+ T cells from thawed PBMCs. TCRdb keeps only in-frame clones here, not all; method: immunoSEQ multiplex PCR. Of about 29,000 clones listed, around 86% are singletons. Source: CD4+ T cells from blood, taken at baseline. Source of these receptors: a human donor with classical Hodgkin lymphoma.

This chain uses TRBV27 with TRBJ2-1; 10 nucleotides align to TRBD2. The CDR3 has 16 amino acids. J lost 4 bases, V lost 4 bases, and 7 bases had no gene match. Germline V gene data show CDR1 as MNHEY and CDR2 as SMNVEV (reference sequence). The CDR3 is CASSSISGRGYNEQFF. The CDR3 DNA sequence: TGTGCCAGCAGTTCTATCAGCGGGAGGGGTTACAATGAGCAGTTCTTC.

The chain employs TRBV7-2 and TRBJ1-1; no definite D call. Germline V lookup: CDR1 SGHTA, CDR2 FQGNSA. The germline V and J ends were trimmed by 0 bases and 7 bases, with 9 bases remaining between them. CDR3 length equals 13 residues. CDR3 residues: CASSLASSYEAFF. In DNA form, the CDR3 reads TGTGCCAGCAGCTTAGCAAGCAGTTATGAAGCTTTCTTT.

This clone was seen only once. V usage is TRBV12-2 and J usage is TRBJ2-1; the D segment call TRBD2 is taken from the table without a DNA check. TRBV12-2 is labeled a pseudogene. This CDR3 spans 16 amino acids. CDR3 residues: CASRHLRVGGDNEQFF. The CDR3 bases are TGTGCAAGTCGCCATCTCCGAGTGGGAGGAGACAATGAGCAGTTCTTC.

For the CDR3, the DNA is TGTGCCAGCAGCTTAGGCCCGGGACTAGCGGGAGGCGACAATGAGCAGTTCTTC. Protein product: CASSLGPGLAGGDNEQFF. This chain joins TRBV7-2 and TRBJ2-1, with 15 bases that match TRBD2. The CDR3 totals 18 residues. Germline CDR1 and CDR2: SGHTA and FQGNSA. The J segment lost 5 bases and the V segment lost 1 base, leaving 6 bases of the junction unmatched.

V is TRBV30 and J is TRBJ1-4; 7 nucleotides agree with TRBD1. Germline CDR1 is GTSNPN and CDR2 is SVGIG (reference sequence). The trim removed 3 bases at V and 7 bases at J, leaving 14 bases unmatched. The CDR3 consists of 16 residues. The CDR3 loop reads CAWSATRTGFSEKLFF. The CDR3 region has the DNA TGTGCCTGGAGCGCCACCAGGACAGGTTTTTCTGAAAAACTGTTTTTT.

The chain has TRBV7-9 and TRBJ2-1; no clear D gene. The V end was cut by 1 base, the J end by 0 bases, with 4 bases between. Germline-derived CDR1 and CDR2 are SEHNR and FQNEAQ (reference sequence). The CDR3 consists of 14 residues. CDR3 loop: CASSLVSSYNEQFF. In DNA, the CDR3 is TGTGCCAGCAGCTTAGTGAGCTCCTACAATGAGCAGTTCTTC.

This rearrangement joins TRBV7-9 to TRBJ1-4, with 7 bases fitting TRBD1. Losses at the gene ends were 5 bases for V and 8 bases for J; bases not matched to a gene: 5. Per germline, CDR1 SEHNR and CDR2 FQNEAQ (reference sequence). The CDR3 totals 13 residues. The CDR3 DNA follows: TGTGCCAGCAGCCGGGACAGCAGGGAAAAACTGTTTTTT. It translates to CASSRDSREKLFF. Complete variable domain (other parts from reference TRBV7-9 and TRBJ1-4): DTGVSQNPRHKITKRGQNVTFRCDPISEHNRLYWYRQTLGQGPEFLTYFQNEAQLEKSRLLSDRFSAERPKGSFSTLEIQRTEQGDSAMYLCASSRDSREKLFFGSGTQLSVL.

The chain couples TRBV19 to TRBJ1-4; 8 nucleotides align to TRBD1. The germline V gene encodes CDR1 LNHDA and CDR2 SQIVND (reference sequence). The trim removed 8 bases at V and 8 bases at J, leaving 10 bases unmatched. This CDR3 spans 14 amino acids. The CDR3 DNA reads as TGTGCCAGTCATCAACAGGGGGTGGGCGAAAAACTGTTTTTT. Protein sequence: CASHQQGVGEKLFF.

The rearrangement joins TRBV19 to TRBJ2-7; TRBD1 matches at 9 bases. The V and J ends lost 5 bases and 2 bases, in that order; junction bases with no gene match: 7. This CDR3 has 15 residues. Germline CDR1 is LNHDA and CDR2 is SQIVND (reference sequence). Here the CDR3 reads CASSVRTGVPYEQYF. The CDR3 DNA follows: TGTGCCAGTAGTGTCAGGACAGGGGTACCCTACGAGCAGTACTTC.

The chain employs TRBV27 and TRBJ2-3, with 8 bases that match TRBD2. The CDR3 consists of 17 residues. V lost 4 bases and J lost 1; bases outside the gene matches: 10. Germline CDR1 reads MNHEY; CDR2 reads SMNVEV (reference sequence). CDR3: CASSSPSSGSGTDTQYF. The CDR3 coding sequence is TGTGCCAGCAGTTCCCCCTCAAGCGGGAGTGGCACAGATACGCAGTATTTT.

For the CDR3, the DNA is TGTGCCAGTAGTATCCAGACTAGCGGGAAAGGTGAGCAGTTCTTC. Its protein is CASSIQTSGKGEQFF. The V and J genes are TRBV19 and TRBJ2-1; 11 nucleotides match TRBD2. Germline assignment: CDR1 LNHDA and CDR2 SQIVND (reference sequence). CDR3 length: 15 amino acids. The V gene end was trimmed by 3 bases and the J gene end by 9 bases; junction bases not matched to a gene: 7.

This clone has just a few counts. This chain links TRBV4-1 with TRBJ1-3, with unresolved D. The V end was cut by 0 bases, the J end by 3 bases, with 6 bases between. Germline V CDR1 and CDR2: MGHRA, YSYEKL. The CDR3 has 14 residues. The DNA for the CDR3 is TGCGCCAGCAGCCAAGATCGGAGTGGAAACACCATATATTTT. It encodes CASSQDRSGNTIYF.

The rearrangement joins TRBV18 to TRBJ1-5; no firm D call. V was trimmed by 3 bases and J by 4 bases, leaving 13 bases between them. CDR3 length: 15 amino acids. Germline V gene lookup returns CDR1 KGHSH and CDR2 LQKENI. The DNA of the CDR3 is TGTGCCAGCTCACCCTCAGAGAGGGTGAATCAGCCCCAGCATTTT. Amino acids: CASSPSERVNQPQHF. The full variable domain, in which reference TRBV18 and TRBJ1-5 provide the parts outside the CDR3, is NAGVMQNPRHLVRRRGQEARLRCSPMKGHSHVYWYRQLPEEGLKFMVYLQKENIIDESGMPKERFSAEFPKEGPSILRIQQVVRGDSAAYFCASSPSERVNQPQHFGDGTRLSIL.

The chain recombines TRBV5-1 with TRBJ2-7; D unresolved. The V end lost 4 bases, the J end lost 2 bases, and 7 bases lay between the germline ends. This CDR3 contains 12 residues. The germline V gene encodes CDR1 SGHRS and CDR2 YFSETQ. The CDR3 nucleotides read TGCGCCAGCAGCGGACCGACCTACGAGCAGTACTTC. Translating it yields CASSGPTYEQYF.

The chain is built from TRBV30 and TRBJ1-1, with a possible D match to TRBD1 (5 bases). This CDR3 has 16 residues. The V gene lost 4 bases and the J gene lost 1 base, with 19 bases spanning the gap. Germline loops: CDR1 GTSNPN, CDR2 SVGIG (reference sequence). The CDR3 region has the DNA TGTGCCTGGACCCCGACCATGACAGCTACGAACACTGAAGCTTTCTTT. This sequence encodes CAWTPTMTATNTEAFF.

The rearrangement links TRBV19 to TRBJ2-2; 12 bases are shared with TRBD1. The CDR3 is made up of 17 amino acids. In germline, CDR1 is LNHDA, CDR2 SQIVND (reference sequence). J lost 5 bases, V lost 1 base, and 5 bases had no gene match. Here the CDR3 DNA reads TGTGCCAGTAGTATAGCGGGACAGGGGGCACGAACCGGGGAGCTGTTTTTT. Translating gives CASSIAGQGARTGELFF.

As for this clone: The same CDR3 is also encoded by other DNA sequences in this sample. The V gene is TRBV6-6, the J gene TRBJ1-1, with D possibly TRBD1 on 6 matching bases. The length of the CDR3 is 14 residues. Trimming left V 2 bases short and J 1 base short, with 8 bases between. Germline CDR1 MNHNY, CDR2 SVGAGI (reference sequence). The CDR3 here is CASSYLQGNTEAFF. In DNA form, the CDR3 reads TGTGCCAGCAGTTACCTACAGGGGAACACTGAAGCTTTCTTT.

The V gene is TRBV29-1, the J gene TRBJ2-7, with D maybe TRBD1 (6 bases). V was pared by 2 bases and J by 5 bases, with 13 bases between. Germline V gene data show CDR1 as SQVTM and CDR2 as ANQGSEA. The CDR3 runs 13 residues. Written as DNA, the CDR3 is TGCAGCGTTGAACTCCCTGGGGGCCACGAGCAGTACTTC. This gives the protein CSVELPGGHEQYF.

J is TRBJ2-1 and V is TRBV11-2; D call uncertain. Trimming removed 2 bases from V and 7 bases from J, with 6 bases in between. This CDR3 is 12 amino acids long. In germline, CDR1 is SGHAT, CDR2 FQNNGV. The CDR3 loop reads CASSLWQNEQFF. The CDR3, as DNA: TGTGCCAGCAGCTTATGGCAGAATGAGCAGTTCTTC.

This clone was seen just once. The chain combines TRBV7-2 with TRBJ2-5, with TRBD2 identical over 8 bases. The CDR3 sequence is 15 residues long. With V trimmed by 5 bases and J by 2 bases, 7 bases remained unmatched. From germline, CDR1 is SGHTA and CDR2 FQGNSA. The CDR3 sequence: CASSLGGTSQETQYF. The CDR3 nucleotides are TGTGCCAGCAGCCTCGGGGGGACTAGTCAAGAGACCCAGTACTTC.

The chain recombines TRBV7-2 with TRBJ2-1; tentatively, D is TRBD1 (5 bases). The CDR3 loop spans 14 amino acids. Germline CDR1 reads SGHTA; CDR2 reads FQGNSA. V dropped 5 bases and J dropped 4 bases, with 12 bases sitting between them. For the CDR3, the DNA is TGTGCCAGCAGCCCCAGGGTCGATTACAATGAGCAGTTCTTC. Amino acids: CASSPRVDYNEQFF.

By sample share, this clone is medium-sized. Additional DNA sequences in this sample encode the identical CDR3. The chain carries TRBV6-5 and TRBJ1-1; perhaps TRBD1 as D (6 bases). The CDR3 covers 13 residues. Germline lookup yields CDR1 MNHEY and CDR2 SVGAGI. Trimming took 6 bases from V and 4 from J, leaving 12 bases between them. The DNA for the CDR3 is TGTGCCAGCAGCCAACAGGGAACCACTGAAGCTTTCTTT. Translated: CASSQQGTTEAFF.

This rearrangement joins TRBV4-3 to TRBJ2-2, with unresolved D. Trimming removed 0 bases at V and 2 bases at J, with 1 base between. Germline CDR1 is LGHNA and CDR2 is YSLEER. CDR3 length: 13 residues. The CDR3 loop is CASSQDNTGELFF. CDR3 nucleotides: TGCGCCAGCAGCCAAGATAACACCGGGGAGCTGTTTTTT.

The gene calls are TRBV6-1 and TRBJ2-1; TRBD2 aligns across 7 bases. This CDR3 has 15 amino acids. Germline V lookup: CDR1 MNHNS, CDR2 SASEGT. The ends lost 5 bases at V and 7 bases at J; junction bases unmatched: 11. Here the CDR3 reads CASSRTLAELNEQFF. In DNA, the CDR3 is TGTGCCAGCAGTCGGACCCTAGCGGAATTAAATGAGCAGTTCTTC.

The chain links TRBV28 to TRBJ2-6; D ambiguous. Germline CDR1 MDHEN, CDR2 SYDVKM. The CDR3 length is 14 residues. Trimming pared 5 bases from V and 0 bases from J, leaving 5 bases between. In nucleotides, the CDR3 is TGTGCCAGCAGTCCGGTCTCTGGGGCCAACGTCCTGACTTTC. Translation: CASSPVSGANVLTF.

This chain joins TRBV5-4 and TRBJ2-1; TRBD2 is a possible D gene (6 bases). In germline, CDR1 is SGHNT, CDR2 YYREEE (reference sequence). The CDR3 is 14 amino acids. V lost 0 bases and J lost 4, with 8 bases in between. The CDR3 sequence is CASSLGGDYNEQFF. Here the CDR3 DNA reads TGTGCCAGCAGCTTGGGGGGGGATTACAATGAGCAGTTCTTC. Filled out from reference TRBV5-4 and TRBJ2-1, the complete variable domain reads ETGVTQSPTHLIKTRGQQVTLRCSSQSGHNTVSWYQQALGQGPQFIFQYYREEENGRGNFPPRFSGLQFPNYSSELNVNALELDDSALYLCASSLGGDYNEQFFGPGTRLTVL.

This sequence joins TRBV7-2 and TRBJ2-7; 11 nucleotides align to TRBD2. With V trimmed by 5 bases and J by 7 bases, 10 bases remained unmatched. CDR3 length: 15 residues. CDR1 SGHTA and CDR2 FQGNSA come from the germline V gene. This CDR3 is CASSADTSGSREQYF. The CDR3 DNA sequence: TGTGCCAGCAGCGCTGATACTAGCGGGAGCCGAGAGCAGTACTTC.

The CDR3 region is CASSYGQGRYTF. The CDR3 coding sequence is TGTGCCAGCAGTTACGGACAGGGGCGCTACACCTTC. The chain carries TRBV6-5 and TRBJ1-2; the match to TRBD1 covers 9 bases. This CDR3 comprises 12 residues. Germline V lookup: CDR1 MNHEY, CDR2 SVGAGI. V was pared by 2 bases and J by 9 bases, with 1 base of the junction left unmatched.

CDR3 in amino acids: CASSEVGDTQYF. As DNA, the CDR3 is TGTGCCAGCAGTGAAGTCGGGGATACGCAGTATTTT. The rearrangement uses TRBV6-1 and TRBJ2-3; D is ambiguous. CDR3 length: 12 amino acids. Trimming cost V 1 base and J 6 bases, with 5 bases left between them. CDR1 and CDR2 (germline): MNHNS, SASEGT.

This chain connects TRBV2 to TRBJ2-5; D is unclear. The CDR3 loop spans 11 amino acids. From germline, CDR1 is SNHLY and CDR2 FYNNEI. V was shortened by 6 bases and J by 5 bases, with 7 bases between the two germline ends. CDR3 loop: CASSLRETQYF. DNA for the CDR3: TGTGCCAGCAGCCTGAGGGAGACCCAGTACTTC.

The V gene is TRBV5-8, the J gene TRBJ1-2, with D unresolved. The CDR3 has 12 residues. Trimming removed 5 bases at V and 8 bases at J, with 13 bases between. Germline-derived CDR1 and CDR2 are SGHTS and YDEGEE. CDR3 in amino acids: CASSLPRAGYTF. CDR3 bases: TGTGCCAGCAGTCTTCCTAGGGCCGGCTACACCTTC.